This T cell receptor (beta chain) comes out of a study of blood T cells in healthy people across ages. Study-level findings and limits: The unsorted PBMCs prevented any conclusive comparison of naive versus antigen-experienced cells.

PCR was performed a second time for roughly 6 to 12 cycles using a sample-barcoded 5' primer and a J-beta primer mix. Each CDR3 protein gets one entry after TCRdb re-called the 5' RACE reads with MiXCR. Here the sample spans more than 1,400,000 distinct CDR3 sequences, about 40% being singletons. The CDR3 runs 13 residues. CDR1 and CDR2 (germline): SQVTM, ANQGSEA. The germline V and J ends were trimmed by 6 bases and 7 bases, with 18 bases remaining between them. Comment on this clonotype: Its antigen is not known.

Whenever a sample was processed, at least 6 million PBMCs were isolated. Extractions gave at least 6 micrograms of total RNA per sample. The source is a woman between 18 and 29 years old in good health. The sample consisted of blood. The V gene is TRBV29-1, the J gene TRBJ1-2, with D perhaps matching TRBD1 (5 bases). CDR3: CSVGDRTMRGYTF. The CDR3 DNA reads TGCAGCGTAGGGGACCGAACGATGCGTGGCTACACCTTC. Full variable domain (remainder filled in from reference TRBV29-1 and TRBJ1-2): SAVISQKPSRDICQRGTSLTIQCQVDSQVTMMFWYRQQPGQSLTLIATANQGSEATYESGFVIDKFPISRPNLTFSTLTVSNMSPEDSSIYLCSVGDRTMRGYTFGSGTRLTVV.